This T cell receptor (beta chain) emerged from a study of regulatory T cells in long-lasting Graves disease. Assembly of TCR beta libraries relied on iRepertoire HTBI primers together with Arm-PCR of CDR3 regions. TCRdb independently ran MiXCR on the multiplex PCR reads; one entry per CDR3 protein. This table has about 620,000 distinct CDR3 sequences, approximately 15% appearing once. This clonotype occurred many times. Time point meaning: newly diagnosed GD, antithyroid drugs for less than 3 months. RNA isolated from PBMCs was used to make the TCR library. V lost 2 bases and J 9 bases, leaving 22 bases between the germline ends. CDR3 length: 16 residues. Germline V gene sequence: CDR1 MDHEN, CDR2 SYDVKM. The same sample was also used in a study of T cells in Graves' hyperthyroidism and ophthalmopathy.

The chain recombines TRBV28 with TRBJ1-1; D is unclear. The sequencing used peripheral blood mononuclear cells (PBMCs), collected at new diagnosis, from a patient treated with antithyroid drugs. This TCR was sampled from a woman aged 25 to 39 with Graves disease. As DNA, the CDR3 is TGTGCCAGCAGTTTAAGAGTAGGAAGAGGTTGGCAGAAAGCTTTCTTT. Translating gives CASSLRVGRGWQKAFF. Full variable domain (outside the CDR3, taken from reference TRBV28 and TRBJ1-1): DVKVTQSSRYLVKRTGEKVFLECVQDMDHENMFWYRQDPGLGLRLIYFSYDVKMKEKGDIPEGYSVSREKKERFSLILESASTNQTSMYLCASSLRVGRGWQKAFFGQGTRLTVV.